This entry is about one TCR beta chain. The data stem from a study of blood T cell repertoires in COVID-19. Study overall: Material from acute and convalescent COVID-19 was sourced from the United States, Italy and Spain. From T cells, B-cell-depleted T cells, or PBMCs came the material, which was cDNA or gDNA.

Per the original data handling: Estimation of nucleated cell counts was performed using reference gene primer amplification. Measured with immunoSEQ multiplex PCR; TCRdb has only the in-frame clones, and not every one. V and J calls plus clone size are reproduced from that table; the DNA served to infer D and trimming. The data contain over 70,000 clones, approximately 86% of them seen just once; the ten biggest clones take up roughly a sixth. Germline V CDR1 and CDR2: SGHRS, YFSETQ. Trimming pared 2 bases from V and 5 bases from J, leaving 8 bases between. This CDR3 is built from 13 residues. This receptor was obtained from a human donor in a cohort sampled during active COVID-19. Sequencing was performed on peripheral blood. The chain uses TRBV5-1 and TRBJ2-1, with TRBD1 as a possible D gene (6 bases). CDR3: CASSFGQNNEQFF. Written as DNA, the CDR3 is TGCGCCAGCAGCTTCGGACAGAACAATGAGCAGTTCTTC. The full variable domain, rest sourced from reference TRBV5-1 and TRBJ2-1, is KAGVTQTPRYLIKTRGQQVTLSCSPISGHRSVSWYQQTPGQGLQFLFEYFSETQRNKGNFPGRFSGRQFSNSRSEMNVSTLELGDSALYLCASSFGQNNEQFFGPGTRLTVL.